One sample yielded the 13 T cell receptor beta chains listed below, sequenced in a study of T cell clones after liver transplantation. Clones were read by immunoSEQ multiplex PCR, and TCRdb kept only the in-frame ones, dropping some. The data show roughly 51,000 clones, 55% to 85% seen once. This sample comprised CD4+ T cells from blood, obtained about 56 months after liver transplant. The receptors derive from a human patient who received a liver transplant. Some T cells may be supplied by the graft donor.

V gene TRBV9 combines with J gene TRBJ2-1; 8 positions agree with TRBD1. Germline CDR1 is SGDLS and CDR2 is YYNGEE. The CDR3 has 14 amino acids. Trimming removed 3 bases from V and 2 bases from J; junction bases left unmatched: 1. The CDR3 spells CASSGQGTYNEQFF. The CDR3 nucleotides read TGTGCCAGCAGCGGACAGGGGACCTACAATGAGCAGTTCTTC.

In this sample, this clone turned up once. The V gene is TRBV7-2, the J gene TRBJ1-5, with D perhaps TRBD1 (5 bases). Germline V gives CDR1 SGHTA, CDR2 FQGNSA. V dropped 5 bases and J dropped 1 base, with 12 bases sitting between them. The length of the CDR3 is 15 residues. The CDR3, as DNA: TGTGCCAGCAGCACGGGACCGGGCAGCAATCAGCCCCAGCATTTT. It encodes CASSTGPGSNQPQHF.

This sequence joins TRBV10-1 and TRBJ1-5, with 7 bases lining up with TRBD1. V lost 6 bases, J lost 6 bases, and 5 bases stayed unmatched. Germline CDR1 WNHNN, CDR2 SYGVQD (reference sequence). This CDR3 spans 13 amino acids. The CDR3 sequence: CASRDHRGQPQHF. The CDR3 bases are TGCGCCAGCAGGGACCACAGGGGTCAGCCCCAGCATTTT.

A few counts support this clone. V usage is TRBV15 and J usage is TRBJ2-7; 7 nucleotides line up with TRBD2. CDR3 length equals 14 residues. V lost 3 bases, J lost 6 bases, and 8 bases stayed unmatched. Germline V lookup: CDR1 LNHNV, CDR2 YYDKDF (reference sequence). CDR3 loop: CATSRSGGRAEQYF. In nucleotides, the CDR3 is TGTGCCACCAGCAGGTCGGGGGGAAGAGCCGAGCAGTACTTC.

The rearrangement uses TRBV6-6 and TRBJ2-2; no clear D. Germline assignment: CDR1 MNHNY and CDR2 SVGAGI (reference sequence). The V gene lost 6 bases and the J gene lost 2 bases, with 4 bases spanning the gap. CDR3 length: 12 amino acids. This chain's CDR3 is CASRDNTGELFF. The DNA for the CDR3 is TGTGCCAGCAGAGACAACACCGGGGAGCTGTTTTTT.

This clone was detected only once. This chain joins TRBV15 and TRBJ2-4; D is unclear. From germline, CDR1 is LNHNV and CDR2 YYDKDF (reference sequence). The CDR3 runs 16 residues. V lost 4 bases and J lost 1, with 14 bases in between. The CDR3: CATSTPRTGAKNIQYF. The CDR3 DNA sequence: TGTGCCACCAGCACACCTCGGACCGGCGCCAAAAACATTCAGTACTTC.

CDR3 protein: CASSSSGGSTQYF. The DNA for the CDR3 is TGTGCCAGCAGTTCCTCGGGGGGGTCAACGCAGTATTTT. The V gene is TRBV27, the J gene TRBJ2-3; 8 bases agree with TRBD2. Germline V gene data show CDR1 as MNHEY and CDR2 as SMNVEV (reference sequence). V shed 4 bases and J 9 bases; nucleotides not matched to a gene: 6. The CDR3 covers 13 residues.

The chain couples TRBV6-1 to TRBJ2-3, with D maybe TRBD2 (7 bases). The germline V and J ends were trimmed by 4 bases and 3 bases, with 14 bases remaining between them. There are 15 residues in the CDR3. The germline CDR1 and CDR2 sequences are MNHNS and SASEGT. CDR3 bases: TGTGCCAGCAGTGCCTTACAGGGAGGGACAGATACGCAGTATTTT. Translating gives CASSALQGGTDTQYF.

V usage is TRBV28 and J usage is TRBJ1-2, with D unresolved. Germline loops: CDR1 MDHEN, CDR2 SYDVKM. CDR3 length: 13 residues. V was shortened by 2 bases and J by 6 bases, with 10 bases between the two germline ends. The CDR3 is CASSLGGTDGYTF. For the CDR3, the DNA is TGTGCCAGCAGTTTAGGCGGTACGGATGGCTACACCTTC.

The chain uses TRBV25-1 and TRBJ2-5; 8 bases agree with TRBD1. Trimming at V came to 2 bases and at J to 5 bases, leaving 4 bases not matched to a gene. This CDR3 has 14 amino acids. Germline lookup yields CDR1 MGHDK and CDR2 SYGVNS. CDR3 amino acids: CASSEQGAGETQYF. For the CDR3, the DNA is TGTGCCAGCAGTGAACAGGGGGCAGGGGAGACCCAGTACTTC.

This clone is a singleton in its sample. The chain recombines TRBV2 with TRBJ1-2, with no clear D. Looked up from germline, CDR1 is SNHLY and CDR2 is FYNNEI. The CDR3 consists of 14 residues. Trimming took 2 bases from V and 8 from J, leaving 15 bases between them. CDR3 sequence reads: CASSETSYFEGYTF. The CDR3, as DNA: TGTGCCAGCAGTGAAACGTCCTACTTTGAGGGCTACACCTTC.

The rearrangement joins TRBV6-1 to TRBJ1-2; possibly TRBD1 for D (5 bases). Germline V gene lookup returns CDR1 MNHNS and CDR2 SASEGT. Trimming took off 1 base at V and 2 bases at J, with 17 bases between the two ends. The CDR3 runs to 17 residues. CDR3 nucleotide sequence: TGTGCCAGCAGTGAAGGACAGACCCGTTGGGGAAACTATGGCTACACCTTC. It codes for CASSEGQTRWGNYGYTF.

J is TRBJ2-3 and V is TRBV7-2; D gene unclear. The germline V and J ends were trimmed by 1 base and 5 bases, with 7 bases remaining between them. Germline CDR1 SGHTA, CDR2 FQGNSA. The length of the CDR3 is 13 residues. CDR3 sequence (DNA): TGTGCCAGCAGCTTAGGTCACCAAGATACGCAGTATTTT. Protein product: CASSLGHQDTQYF.